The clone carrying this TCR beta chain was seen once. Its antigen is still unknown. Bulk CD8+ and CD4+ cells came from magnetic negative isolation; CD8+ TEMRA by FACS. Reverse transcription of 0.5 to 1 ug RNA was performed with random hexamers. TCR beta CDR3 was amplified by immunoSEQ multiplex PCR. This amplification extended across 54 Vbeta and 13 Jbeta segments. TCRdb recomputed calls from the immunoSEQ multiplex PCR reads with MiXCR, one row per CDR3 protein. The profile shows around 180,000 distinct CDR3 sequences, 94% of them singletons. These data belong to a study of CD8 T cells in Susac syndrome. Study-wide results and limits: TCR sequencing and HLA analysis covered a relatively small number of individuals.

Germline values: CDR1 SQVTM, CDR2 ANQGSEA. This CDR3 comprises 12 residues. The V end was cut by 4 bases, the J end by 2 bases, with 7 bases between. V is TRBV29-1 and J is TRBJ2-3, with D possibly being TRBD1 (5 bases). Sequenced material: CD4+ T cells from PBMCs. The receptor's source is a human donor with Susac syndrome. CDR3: CSVGGNTDTQYF. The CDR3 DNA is TGCAGCGTTGGGGGCAACACAGATACGCAGTATTTT.